What follows describes a single T cell receptor beta chain. The specificity of this receptor is unknown. Base qualities are missing; no much larger clone stands one base away. The V end loses 3 bases and the J end loses 0 bases, and a stretch of 9 bases separates them. CDR1 and CDR2 are drawn from the germline V gene (reference sequence): LNHDA, SQIVND. Reading from cysteine to phenylalanine, the CDR3 counts 14 amino acids. The CDR3 DNA has 42 bases and is translated from base 1. Read against the paper, the sample's time point label means: baseline pretreatment blood. This sample's treatment or condition label indicates: 15 Gy SBRT to primary tumor, nephrectomy 4 weeks later. To follow tumor-enriched clonotypes, peripheral blood was collected serially from radiation-treated patients at baseline and again at 2 weeks and 4 weeks after SBRT. Every patient's renal cell carcinoma showed clear cell pathology. The QIAamp DNA Blood Mini Kit (Qiagen) was used to prepare genomic DNA for TCR sequencing. Samples were included in the analyses only if all quality control checks were passed.

The data were obtained in a study of radiation and T cells in renal cell carcinoma (dated by TCRdb to the early 2020s). At the level of the whole study: The samples were drawn from a clinical trial, where primary renal cell carcinomas were treated with 15 Gy of stereotactic body radiation therapy and then removed by nephrectomy 4 weeks afterward. Across all 50 or so samples, 4,016,671 unique CDR3 nucleotide sequences, encoding 2,658,974 unique CDR3 amino acid sequences, were identified. TCR beta sequencing covered some 55 samples in total, comprising around 25 tumors and 27 peripheral blood samples.

The paper's findings and limits, for the study overall: Because pretreatment tumor biopsies were not available, the baseline intratumoral presence of clonotypes could not be determined. With a single-armed trial design, the study had no way to address how radiation dose or scheduling affects the TCR repertoire. Blood repertoire dynamics were not followed beyond 4 weeks after treatment. In blood, the top tumor clonotypes increased between baseline and 2 weeks post-radiation and then shrank by 4 weeks, which suggests that tumor-resident clones expanded only transiently.

TCR beta libraries were generated from genomic DNA with the immunoSEQ kit, following the manufacturer's recommendations. To prepare libraries, a first multiplex PCR with proprietary primers was run, followed by a second PCR that added unique barcodes, and a bead cleanup was done after each round. A kit-provided positive control reaction and a negative control reaction were included in every sample batch. The final libraries were assessed on an Agilent 4200 TapeStation D1000 ScreenTape, pooled by volume, and quantified by qPCR. Sequencing was performed on an Illumina NextSeq500 with a MidOutput 150-cycle cartridge, and 156 Read1 and 15 Index1 cycles were run with kit custom primers. The pooled library was loaded at 0.8 to 1 pM with a roughly 20% PhiX control spike-in. Concerning the study's data processing: Vendor-processed data were analyzed in R, with a clonotype defined as all T cells sharing the same CDR3 nucleotide sequence. For clone abundance analyses, frequencies were normalized to the 10,000 most abundant clones per sample. Public T cell clones, averaging fewer than five per sample, were removed before analysis. A difference in abundance of at least 32-fold between compartments was used to define tumor-enriched and baseline blood-enriched clonotypes. Clonotypes expanded or contracted between blood time points were identified with a beta-binomial differential abundance model. The Baroni-Urbani and Buser coefficient was used to measure tumor-blood repertoire similarity, and groups were compared with two-tailed Wilcoxon tests in R. TCRdb mirrors the immuneACCESS table, restricted to in-frame sequences. Some clones are absent from its copies; in checked studies, under half trace to an unresolved V gene, and the reason for the others is unknown. V and J calls and clone size are as listed in that table; D and trimming were resolved from the DNA. The sample includes 140,000 to 150,000 clones, with 88% observed a single time. 3.5% to 5% of the sample belongs to the ten largest clones.

This receptor was identified in a woman aged 70 to 79 with renal cell carcinoma. The chain is encoded by TRBV19 joined to TRBJ2-7; no D gene call is confident. The source was blood, collected from a patient whose treatment included radiotherapy and nephrectomy. The CDR3 has the sequence CASSIEGYSYEQYF. The nucleotide sequence reads as follows: TGTGCCAGTAGTATTGAAGGATACTCCTACGAGCAGTACTTC.